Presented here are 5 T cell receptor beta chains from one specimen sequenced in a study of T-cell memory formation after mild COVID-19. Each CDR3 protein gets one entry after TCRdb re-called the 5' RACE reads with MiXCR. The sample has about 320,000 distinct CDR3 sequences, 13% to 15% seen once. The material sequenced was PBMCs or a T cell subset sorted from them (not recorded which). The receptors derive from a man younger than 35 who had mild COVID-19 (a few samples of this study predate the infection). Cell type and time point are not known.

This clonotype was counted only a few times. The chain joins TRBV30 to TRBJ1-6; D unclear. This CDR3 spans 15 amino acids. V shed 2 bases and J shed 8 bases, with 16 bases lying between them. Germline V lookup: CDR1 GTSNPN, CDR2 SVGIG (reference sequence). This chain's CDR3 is CAWSLSGVMYSPLHF. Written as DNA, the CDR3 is TGTGCCTGGAGTCTCTCCGGGGTTATGTATTCACCCCTCCACTTT. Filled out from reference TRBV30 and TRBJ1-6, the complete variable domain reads SQTIHQWPATLVQPVGSPLSLECTVEGTSNPNLYWYRQAAGRGLQLLFYSVGIGQISSEVPQNLSASRPQDRQFILSSKKLLLSDSGFYLCAWSLSGVMYSPLHFGNGTRLTVT.

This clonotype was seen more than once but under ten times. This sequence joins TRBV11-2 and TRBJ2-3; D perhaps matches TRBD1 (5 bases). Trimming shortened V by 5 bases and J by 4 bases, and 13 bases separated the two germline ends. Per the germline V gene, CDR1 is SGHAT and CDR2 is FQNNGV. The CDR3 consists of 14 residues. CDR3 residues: CASSRSPQADTQYF. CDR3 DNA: TGTGCCAGCAGCCGGAGCCCACAGGCAGATACGCAGTATTTT.

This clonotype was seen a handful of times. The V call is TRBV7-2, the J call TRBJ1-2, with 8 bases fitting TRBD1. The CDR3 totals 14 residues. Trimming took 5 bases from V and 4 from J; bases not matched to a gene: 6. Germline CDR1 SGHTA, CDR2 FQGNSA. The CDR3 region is CASSGDRNIYGYTF. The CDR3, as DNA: TGTGCCAGCAGCGGGGACAGGAACATCTATGGCTACACCTTC.

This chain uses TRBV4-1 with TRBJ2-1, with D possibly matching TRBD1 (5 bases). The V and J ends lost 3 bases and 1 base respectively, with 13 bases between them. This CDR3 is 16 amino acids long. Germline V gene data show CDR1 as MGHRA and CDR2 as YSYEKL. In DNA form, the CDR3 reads TGCGCCAGCAGCCAGAGACAGAGAGTTTCCTACAATGAGCAGTTCTTC. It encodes CASSQRQRVSYNEQFF.

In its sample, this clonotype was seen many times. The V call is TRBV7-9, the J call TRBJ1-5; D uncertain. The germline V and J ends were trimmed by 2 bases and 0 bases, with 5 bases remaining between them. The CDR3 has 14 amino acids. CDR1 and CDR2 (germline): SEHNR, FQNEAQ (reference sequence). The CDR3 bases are TGTGCCAGCAGCTTATCCCATAGCAATCAGCCCCAGCATTTT. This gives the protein CASSLSHSNQPQHF.